The rows below give T cell receptor beta chains drawn from one sample of a study of blood T cell repertoires in COVID-19. This table comes from immunoSEQ multiplex PCR, and its TCRdb copy is limited to in-frame clones, with some not included. The table includes hundreds of thousands of clones, just over 90% detected once. The sequenced sample was PBMCs or T cells enriched from blood (not recorded which). These receptors were taken from a woman under 30 who had recovered from COVID-19. Each CDR3 is given with its conserved first and last residue. Each record gives: J gene, V gene, CDR3 protein.

J: TRBJ2-7
V: TRBV7-7
CDR3: CASSAGTSGYEQYF

J: TRBJ1-6
V: TRBV7-2
CDR3: CASSIGQDNNSPLHF

J: TRBJ1-1
V: TRBV29-1
CDR3: CSVEGGDLNTEAFF

J: TRBJ1-1
V: TRBV27
CDR3: CASSPQWSPNTEAFF

J: TRBJ1-1
V: TRBV5-1
CDR3: CASSKETGVVAEAFF

J: TRBJ2-1
V: TRBV28
CDR3: CASSFFSPGGNEQFF

J: TRBJ2-2
V: TRBV4-3
CDR3: CASSQEWASGAFTGELFF

J: TRBJ2-7
V: TRBV27
CDR3: CASSLSPRGKEQYF

J: TRBJ2-7
V: TRBV2
CDR3: CASVSGTGVNEQYF

J: TRBJ2-7
V: TRBV10-1
CDR3: CASSEQGGIYEQYF

J: TRBJ1-6
V: TRBV21-1
CDR3: CASSNQGSPDSNSPLHF

J: TRBJ1-1
V: TRBV4-2
CDR3: CASSQAGTGREAFF

J: TRBJ2-7
V: TRBV10-3
CDR3: CAIRNRDSIYEQYF

J: TRBJ2-7
V: TRBV6-5
CDR3: CASSQTSGRNYEQYF

J: TRBJ1-6
V: TRBV4-1
CDR3: CASSQEGGAYNSPLHF

J: TRBJ1-1
V: TRBV28
CDR3: CATLKQGWERAFF

J: TRBJ2-7
V: TRBV10-2
CDR3: CASNLPGYEQYF

J: TRBJ2-7
V: TRBV6-2/TRBV6-3
CDR3: CASSYYRAYEQYF

J: TRBJ2-5
V: TRBV6-6
CDR3: CASSYHAGTGQETQYF

J: TRBJ1-2
V: TRBV12-3/TRBV12-4
CDR3: CASMGQSYGYTF

J: TRBJ1-1
V: TRBV5-5
CDR3: CASSLKGGQGVIPEAFF

J: TRBJ2-3
V: TRBV7-9
CDR3: CASSLSVRVINTQYF